These 28 T cell receptor beta chains were sequenced from one sample in a study of blood T cell repertoires in COVID-19. Profiled with immunoSEQ multiplex PCR; TCRdb holds only in-frame clones, not every one. Altogether some 310,000 clones are present, roughly 90% being singletons, with the ten largest covering 0.8% to 1.3%. Sequenced material: peripheral blood. The receptors were sampled from a woman between 40 and 50 years old with COVID-19, enrolled during active disease.

The rearrangement uses TRBV4-3 and TRBJ1-5; D remains ambiguous. Germline values: CDR1 LGHNA, CDR2 YSLEER. This CDR3 region has 17 residues. V gave up 0 bases and J gave up 2 bases, with 14 bases separating them. CDR3 in amino acids: CASSQDNRGVGNQPQHF. The CDR3 bases are TGCGCCAGCAGCCAAGATAATCGGGGTGTTGGCAATCAGCCCCAGCATTTT.

This chain uses TRBV10-3 with TRBJ1-2; D is unresolved. Trimming removed 1 base from V and 5 bases from J, with 17 bases in between. This CDR3 comprises 16 residues. Germline CDR1 reads ENHRY; CDR2 reads SYGVKD. The CDR3 DNA reads TGTGCCATCAGTGAGTTCTTCTCTTCCCCTGAGTATGGCTACACCTTC. It specifies CAISEFFSSPEYGYTF.

The rearrangement links TRBV30 to TRBJ1-2; TRBD1 aligns across 8 bases. The V gene's germline CDR1 is GTSNPN and CDR2 SVGIG (reference sequence). V lost 3 bases to trimming and J lost 8 bases; unmatched junction nucleotides: 8. This CDR3 contains 13 residues. The CDR3 here is CAWSATGGGGYTF. The CDR3 region has the DNA TGTGCCTGGAGCGCAACAGGGGGGGGAGGCTACACCTTC.

This clone was seen just once. The V call is TRBV19, the J call TRBJ2-1, with D perhaps TRBD2 (5 bases). Germline V gives CDR1 LNHDA, CDR2 SQIVND (reference sequence). This CDR3 comprises 16 residues. The V and J ends lost 7 bases and 4 bases respectively, with 20 bases between them. The CDR3 DNA reads as TGTGCCAGTAAATTCTCGGGTACTAGGAGATACAATGAGCAGTTCTTC. The encoded protein is CASKFSGTRRYNEQFF. The entire variable domain, with the rest obtained from reference TRBV19 and TRBJ2-1, is as follows: DGGITQSPKYLFRKEGQNVTLSCEQNLNHDAMYWYRQDPGQGLRLIYYSQIVNDFQKGDIAEGYSVSREKKESFPLTVTSAQKNPTAFYLCASKFSGTRRYNEQFFGPGTRLTVL.

Comment on this clone: The same CDR3 is also encoded by other DNA sequences in this sample. The chain links TRBV9 to TRBJ1-2, with D hard to call. Germline V CDR1 and CDR2: SGDLS, YYNGEE. V dropped 0 bases and J dropped 3 bases, with 6 bases sitting between them. The CDR3 consists of 13 residues. This chain's CDR3 is CASSVAGDYGYTF. The CDR3, as DNA: TGTGCCAGCAGCGTAGCCGGGGACTATGGCTACACCTTC.

The V call is TRBV5-1, the J call TRBJ2-3; a possible D gene is TRBD1 (6 bases). CDR1 is SGHRS and CDR2 is YFSETQ in the germline V gene. The CDR3 totals 16 residues. Trimming took off 4 bases at V and 2 bases at J, with 17 bases between the two ends. The CDR3 coding sequence is TGCGCCAGCAGCCCGGAAGTACAGGGTCTCACAGATACGCAGTATTTT. Translating gives CASSPEVQGLTDTQYF.

The genes are TRBV28 and TRBJ1-6; 9 bases line up with TRBD1. In germline, CDR1 is MDHEN, CDR2 SYDVKM. V was pared by 2 bases and J by 10 bases, with 6 bases of the junction left unmatched. The CDR3 is made up of 15 amino acids. CDR3 DNA sequence: TGTGCCAGCAGTTTAGGGGACAGGGAATGGTCACCCCTCCACTTT. This codes for CASSLGDREWSPLHF. Together with reference TRBV28 and TRBJ1-6, the CDR3 gives the full variable domain: DVKVTQSSRYLVKRTGEKVFLECVQDMDHENMFWYRQDPGLGLRLIYFSYDVKMKEKGDIPEGYSVSREKKERFSLILESASTNQTSMYLCASSLGDREWSPLHFGNGTRLTVT.

The chain is built from TRBV11-2 and TRBJ1-1; D unclear. The germline CDR1 and CDR2 sequences are SGHAT and FQNNGV. V lost 4 bases and J 6 bases, leaving 21 bases between the germline ends. CDR3 length: 16 amino acids. The CDR3 DNA reads TGTGCCAGCAGCTCTCTTACGGGGAAGCGGACTCCTGAAGCTTTCTTT. It specifies CASSSLTGKRTPEAFF.

The CDR3 protein is CASSTTGTGFGEQYF. The CDR3 coding sequence is TGTGCCAGTAGTACCACCGGGACAGGGTTTGGCGAGCAGTACTTC. The V and J genes are TRBV19 and TRBJ2-7, with TRBD1 matching 9 bases. V lost 4 bases, J lost 6 bases, and 10 bases stayed unmatched. Per the germline V gene, CDR1 is LNHDA and CDR2 is SQIVND (reference sequence). This CDR3 is built from 15 residues.

V usage is TRBV5-5 and J usage is TRBJ2-4, with TRBD1 identical over 7 bases. This CDR3 contains 18 residues. Germline loops: CDR1 SGHKS, CDR2 YYEKEE (reference sequence). V dropped 2 bases and J dropped 0; count of bases not matched to a gene: 11. CDR3 sequence (DNA): TGTGCCAGCAGCTTTTCCACAACGACAGGGAGAGCCAAAAACATTCAGTACTTC. Its translation: CASSFSTTTGRAKNIQYF.

In its sample, this clone was seen once. This chain uses TRBV7-2 with TRBJ2-7; TRBD2 agrees at 9 bases. The germline CDR1 and CDR2 sequences are SGHTA and FQGNSA. The CDR3 runs 15 residues. Unmatched junction bases numbered 9, after V lost 5 bases and J lost 4 bases. The CDR3 DNA reads TGTGCCAGCAGCCCCCGGGGTAGCGGGAGATACGAGCAGTACTTC. It specifies CASSPRGSGRYEQYF.

The V call is TRBV28, the J call TRBJ1-1, with D hard to call. Germline V gene data show CDR1 as MDHEN and CDR2 as SYDVKM. V was pared by 5 bases and J by 1 base, with 11 bases between. CDR3 length: 14 residues. The CDR3 is CASSRIWANTEAFF. DNA of the CDR3: TGTGCCAGCAGTAGGATTTGGGCGAACACTGAAGCTTTCTTT.

The chain links TRBV27 to TRBJ2-3; 8 bases fit TRBD1. The CDR3 runs to 15 residues. CDR1 is MNHEY, CDR2 SMNVEV, per germline (reference sequence). The V gene end was trimmed by 6 bases and the J gene end by 4 bases; junction bases not matched to a gene: 9. The CDR3 nucleotides read TGTGCCAGCAGGACCGGGCAGGGGGCGTCAGATACGCAGTATTTT. This codes for CASRTGQGASDTQYF.

The V gene is TRBV18, the J gene TRBJ1-5; 9 bases line up with TRBD1. Germline CDR1 and CDR2: KGHSH and LQKENI. The J segment lost 5 bases and the V segment lost 6 bases, leaving 5 bases of the junction unmatched. The CDR3 is 14 amino acids. CDR3 sequence: CASSGTGRDQPQHF. In DNA form, the CDR3 reads TGTGCCAGCTCCGGGACAGGGAGGGATCAGCCCCAGCATTTT.

The V call is TRBV12-3 or TRBV12-4, the J call TRBJ1-2; tentative D call: TRBD1 (6 bases). Trimming shortened V by 8 bases and J by 3 bases, and 10 bases separated the two germline ends. This CDR3 is built from 12 residues. The CDR3 sequence: CASGTSYYGYTF. The CDR3 coding sequence is TGTGCCAGCGGGACATCTTACTATGGCTACACCTTC.

This chain uses TRBV9 with TRBJ1-3; D not certain. Germline V lookup: CDR1 SGDLS, CDR2 YYNGEE. Deletions cut 2 bases from V and 4 bases from J, with 10 bases between. The CDR3 totals 14 residues. The CDR3 loop reads CASSVGGLGNTIYF. In nucleotides, the CDR3 is TGTGCCAGCAGCGTGGGCGGGTTAGGAAACACCATATATTTT.

The chain links TRBV2 to TRBJ2-5; 8 bases line up with TRBD1. The CDR3 contains 13 residues. Looked up from germline, CDR1 is SNHLY and CDR2 is FYNNEI. Unmatched junction bases numbered 3, after V lost 4 bases and J lost 5 bases. CDR3 sequence: CASSGTGGETQYF. The CDR3 DNA sequence: TGTGCCAGCAGTGGAACAGGGGGGGAGACCCAGTACTTC.

The chain uses TRBV2 and TRBJ1-1; the D gene is possibly TRBD1 (5 bases). The CDR3 runs to 17 residues. Per the germline V gene, CDR1 is SNHLY and CDR2 is FYNNEI. The V and J ends lost 4 bases and 0 bases respectively, with 18 bases between them. The CDR3 protein is CASSGTLQDKLNTEAFF. The CDR3, as DNA: TGTGCCAGCAGTGGCACCCTACAGGACAAGTTGAACACTGAAGCTTTCTTT.

The rearrangement joins TRBV15 to TRBJ2-7; 9 nucleotides line up with TRBD1. In germline, CDR1 is LNHNV, CDR2 YYDKDF (reference sequence). With 5 bases clipped from V and 7 bases from J, the junction kept 9 bases outside the gene matches. CDR3 size: 14 residues. In DNA form, the CDR3 reads TGTGCCACCAGCGGAAGGACAGGGGTGAGGGAGCAGTACTTC. Its translation is CATSGRTGVREQYF.

This clone was detected once. The rearrangement links TRBV28 to TRBJ1-1; tentative D call: TRBD1 (5 bases). Germline CDR1 and CDR2: MDHEN and SYDVKM. This CDR3 contains 14 residues. Between the trimmed V and J ends, which lost 2 bases and 1 base, there was a span of 8 bases. CDR3 bases: TGTGCCAGCAGTTTAGGGGCCCCGAACACTGAAGCTTTCTTT. Translating gives CASSLGAPNTEAFF. The full variable domain, with the rest looked up from reference TRBV28 and TRBJ1-1, is DVKVTQSSRYLVKRTGEKVFLECVQDMDHENMFWYRQDPGLGLRLIYFSYDVKMKEKGDIPEGYSVSREKKERFSLILESASTNQTSMYLCASSLGAPNTEAFFGQGTRLTVV.

The CDR3 protein is CASSLAPKGRGPEKLFF. The CDR3 DNA reads TGTGCCAGCAGCTTAGCTCCGAAGGGGCGAGGACCTGAAAAACTGTTTTTT. V gene TRBV7-2 combines with J gene TRBJ1-4; D might be TRBD1 (5 bases). The V end lost 0 bases, the J end lost 7 bases, and 18 bases lay between the germline ends. Germline V lookup: CDR1 SGHTA, CDR2 FQGNSA. The CDR3 has 17 residues.

The chain is built from TRBV6-5 and TRBJ2-3; D gene unclear. V shed 6 bases and J shed 5 bases, with 12 bases lying between them. The CDR3 totals 13 residues. CDR1 MNHEY and CDR2 SVGAGI come from the germline V gene. CDR3 region: CASRATPEDTQYF. For the CDR3, the DNA is TGTGCCAGCAGGGCGACACCCGAAGATACGCAGTATTTT.

The V call is TRBV4-3, the J call TRBJ2-7; TRBD1 is a possible D gene (6 bases). There are 15 residues in the CDR3. Germline V gene lookup returns CDR1 LGHNA and CDR2 YSLEER. V was shortened by 0 bases and J by 3 bases, with 12 bases between the two germline ends. CDR3 amino acids: CASSQERTVYYEQYF. As DNA, the CDR3 is TGCGCCAGCAGCCAAGAAAGGACAGTTTACTACGAGCAGTACTTC.

The chain recombines TRBV5-1 with TRBJ1-2; maybe TRBD1 (6 bases). Germline V gene lookup returns CDR1 SGHRS and CDR2 YFSETQ. CDR3 size: 14 residues. V was pared by 2 bases and J by 2 bases, with 10 bases between. CDR3 nucleotides: TGCGCCAGCAGCTTCCCAGGGGAGAACTATGGCTACACCTTC. This gives the protein CASSFPGENYGYTF. Combining the CDR3 with reference TRBV5-1 and TRBJ1-2 gives the whole variable domain KAGVTQTPRYLIKTRGQQVTLSCSPISGHRSVSWYQQTPGQGLQFLFEYFSETQRNKGNFPGRFSGRQFSNSRSEMNVSTLELGDSALYLCASSFPGENYGYTFGSGTRLTVV.

The chain couples TRBV28 to TRBJ1-4; TRBD1 matches 11 bases. The CDR3 consists of 14 residues. CDR1 and CDR2 (germline): MDHEN, SYDVKM. CDR3 coding DNA: TGTGGAGTCGAAGGGACAGGGGGACGTGAAAAACTGTTTTTT. It is translated as CGVEGTGGREKLFF.

For the CDR3, the DNA is TGTGCCAGCAGTTACTCGAGACAACTCGGGAACGAGCAGTACTTC. It is translated as CASSYSRQLGNEQYF. V usage is TRBV6-5 and J usage is TRBJ2-7; a weak D match, TRBD2 (5 bases). This CDR3 is 15 amino acids long. The V end lost 0 bases, the J end lost 5 bases, and 14 bases lay between the germline ends. Germline V gene data show CDR1 as MNHEY and CDR2 as SVGAGI.

This sequence joins TRBV9 and TRBJ2-5; TRBD1 matches at 9 bases. Losses at the gene ends were 3 bases for V and 1 base for J; bases not matched to a gene: 1. The CDR3 runs 14 residues. Germline CDR1 reads SGDLS; CDR2 reads YYNGEE. CDR3 DNA: TGTGCCAGCAGCGCGACAGGGGGCCAAGAGACCCAGTACTTC. It encodes CASSATGGQETQYF.

The chain couples TRBV5-1 to TRBJ1-3; no clear D gene. The CDR3 runs 18 residues. V lost 0 bases, J lost 0 bases, and 16 bases lay in between. Germline V gene data show CDR1 as SGHRS and CDR2 as YFSETQ. The CDR3, as DNA: TGCGCCAGCAGCTTGGGCGGGGTGGCTCCCGCCTCTGGAAACACCATATATTTT. It codes for CASSLGGVAPASGNTIYF.